Listed below are T cell receptor beta chains from one sample, sequenced in a study of blood T cells in healthy people across ages. Via MiXCR, TCRdb re-called the 5' RACE reads, giving one row per CDR3 protein. This sample yields under 800,000 distinct CDR3 sequences, of which more than 20% are seen a single time; 3.5% to 4% belongs to the top ten. The sample taken for sequencing was blood. The receptors originated from a man between 65 and 85 years old in good health. Both conserved end residues are part of each CDR3. The D gene is left open where the match is weak. Size is omitted from some rows. Given values are once, few, many or a class for expanded clones.

. | TRBJ2-3 | TRBV9 | TRBD1 | CASSADRDGDTQYF | TGTGCCAGCAGCGCCGACAGGGACGGAGATACGCAGTATTTT
. | TRBJ2-3 | TRBV7-3 | . | CASSLVRSSTDTQYF | TGTGCCAGCAGCTTAGTCAGATCTAGCACAGATACGCAGTATTTT
. | TRBJ2-1 | TRBV7-3 | . | CASSPRGLPIDEQFF | TGTGCCAGCAGCCCCCGGGGGCTCCCAATCGATGAGCAGTTCTTC
. | TRBJ1-6 | TRBV15 | TRBD1 | CATSRGQGAGSPLHF | TGTGCCACCAGCAGAGGACAGGGGGCAGGCTCACCCCTCCACTTT
. | TRBJ1-2 | TRBV28 | . | CASSPPRGGYYGYTF | TGTGCCAGCAGTCCCCCTAGGGGGGGATACTATGGCTACACCTTC
. | TRBJ2-1 | TRBV20-1 | TRBD1 | CSARGTGYGEQFF | TGCAGTGCTAGGGGGACAGGTTATGGTGAGCAGTTCTTC
few | TRBJ2-7 | TRBV20-1 | TRBD2 | CSASREGIYEQYF | TGCAGTGCTAGCAGGGAGGGCATATACGAGCAGTACTTC
few | TRBJ2-1 | TRBV6-2/TRBV6-3 | . | CASSYVGNPYNEQFF | TGTGCCAGCAGTTACGTGGGGAATCCCTACAATGAGCAGTTCTTC
. | TRBJ2-1 | TRBV20-1 | TRBD2 | CSARGAGGGSSYNEQFF | TGCAGTGCTAGAGGGGCGGGTGGCGGGAGCTCCTACAATGAGCAGTTCTTC
. | TRBJ2-5 | TRBV9 | . | CASSGLGVAYETQYF | TGTGCCAGCAGCGGCCTTGGGGTAGCGTATGAGACCCAGTACTTC
few | TRBJ2-3 | TRBV5-6 | . | CASSQSGLSTDTQYF | TGTGCCAGCAGCCAGAGCGGTTTAAGCACAGATACGCAGTATTTT
many | TRBJ1-4 | TRBV3-1 | . | CASSRGGRTTATNEKLFF | TGTGCCAGCAGCCGAGGGGGACGGACGACAGCAACTAATGAAAAACTGTTTTTT
few | TRBJ2-2 | TRBV12-3/TRBV12-4 | . | CASSLLPSAPGELFF | TGTGCCAGCAGTTTACTCCCTTCGGCACCCGGGGAGCTGTTTTTT
. | TRBJ2-4 | TRBV20-1 | . | CSASSEAKNIQYF | TGCAGTGCTAGTTCGGAAGCCAAAAACATTCAGTACTTC
. | TRBJ2-7 | TRBV7-3 | . | CASSLDSVHSYEQYF | TGTGCCAGCAGCTTAGACAGTGTACACTCCTACGAGCAGTACTTC
few | TRBJ1-1 | TRBV6-2/TRBV6-3 | . | CASSYSKTNTEAFF | TGTGCCAGCAGTTACTCAAAAACGAACACTGAAGCTTTCTTT
. | TRBJ2-1 | TRBV7-2 | . | CASSLAGTTDNEQFF | TGTGCCAGCAGCTTAGCAGGGACCACCGACAATGAGCAGTTCTTC
. | TRBJ2-7 | TRBV4-2 | TRBD2 | CASSQAIPGLVSNEQYF | TGTGCCAGCAGCCAAGCAATCCCGGGACTAGTGAGCAACGAGCAGTACTTC
. | TRBJ2-5 | TRBV20-1 | TRBD2 | CSARDTSGETQYF | TGCAGTGCTAGAGACACTAGCGGAGAGACCCAGTACTTC
. | TRBJ2-1 | TRBV5-1 | . | CASSSGGGNSYNEQFF | TGCGCCAGCAGCTCCGGAGGCGGGAACTCCTACAATGAGCAGTTCTTC
few | TRBJ1-2 | TRBV4-1 | . | CASSQGPANYGYTF | TGCGCCAGCAGCCAAGGACCGGCTAACTATGGCTACACCTTC
. | TRBJ1-5 | TRBV10-3 | TRBD1 | CAIPQGVTQPQHF | TGTGCCATACCTCAGGGGGTCACTCAGCCCCAGCATTTT
few | TRBJ2-7 | TRBV7-6 | . | CASSGTSPGEQYF | TGTGCCAGCAGCGGGACTTCGCCTGGCGAGCAGTACTTC
. | TRBJ1-2 | TRBV20-1 | . | CSARTAVYGYTF | TGCAGTGCTAGAACGGCAGTTTATGGCTACACCTTC
once | TRBJ1-2 | TRBV7-2 | . | CASSSQRDSYGYTF | TGTGCCAGCAGCTCCCAACGCGATAGCTATGGCTACACCTTC
. | TRBJ1-2 | TRBV28 | TRBD1 | CASSLGTAGDYGYTF | TGTGCCAGCAGTCTTGGGACAGCTGGGGACTATGGCTACACCTTC
. | TRBJ1-1 | TRBV2 | . | CASSAEQGASAFF | TGTGCCAGCAGTGCGGAACAGGGCGCCTCCGCTTTCTTT
few | TRBJ2-7 | TRBV29-1 | . | CSVKVAYEQYF | TGCAGCGTAAAGGTGGCCTACGAGCAGTACTTC
. | TRBJ2-2 | TRBV29-1 | . | CSVEDRQVNTGELFF | TGCAGCGTTGAAGATCGACAGGTAAACACCGGGGAGCTGTTTTTT
many | TRBJ1-2 | TRBV6-1 | . | CASSDTGGYTF | TGTGCCAGCAGTGATACGGGGGGCTACACCTTC
many | TRBJ2-5 | TRBV5-1 | . | CASSPRQYQETQYF | TGCGCCAGCAGCCCCAGGCAATACCAAGAGACCCAGTACTTC
. | TRBJ2-1 | TRBV19 | . | CASSYGGSYDEQFF | TGTGCCAGTAGTTATGGGGGGTCCTACGATGAGCAGTTCTTC
. | TRBJ1-4 | TRBV20-1 | . | CSARDSNRVNEKLFF | TGCAGTGCTAGAGATTCGAATAGGGTTAACGAAAAACTGTTTTTT
few | TRBJ2-3 | TRBV18 | TRBD1 | CASSPSQGIGADTQYF | TGTGCCAGCTCACCTTCACAGGGGATCGGGGCAGATACGCAGTATTTT
few | TRBJ2-5 | TRBV20-1 | . | CSASGLGQVTQYF | TGCAGTGCTAGCGGGCTAGGGCAGGTGACCCAGTACTTC
. | TRBJ1-1 | TRBV18 | TRBD1 | CASSLGQGGGAEAFF | TGTGCCAGCTCACTCGGACAGGGCGGAGGGGCTGAAGCTTTCTTT
. | TRBJ2-5 | TRBV9 | . | CASSAPGGGETQYF | TGTGCCAGCAGCGCCCCCGGAGGCGGGGAGACCCAGTACTTC
. | TRBJ2-5 | TRBV5-1 | . | CASNNGAGETQYF | TGCGCCAGCAACAACGGGGCGGGAGAGACCCAGTACTTC
. | TRBJ1-4 | TRBV19 | . | CASSFSTEANEKLFF | TGTGCCAGTAGTTTTTCGACAGAAGCAAATGAAAAACTGTTTTTT
. | TRBJ2-5 | TRBV7-6 | TRBD2 | CASRPGLTGGETQYF | TGTGCCAGCAGACCGGGACTAACGGGAGGAGAGACCCAGTACTTC
many | TRBJ2-1 | TRBV14 | . | CASSLRRDSYNEQFF | TGTGCCAGCAGCCTTCGGCGGGATTCCTACAATGAGCAGTTCTTC
few | TRBJ2-1 | TRBV10-3 | . | CAISDGRANNEQFF | TGTGCCATCAGTGACGGGCGAGCCAACAATGAGCAGTTCTTC
few | TRBJ2-3 | TRBV7-3 | TRBD2 | CASSWASGSTDTQYF | TGTGCCAGCAGCTGGGCTAGCGGGAGCACAGATACGCAGTATTTT
few | TRBJ2-5 | TRBV29-1 | . | CSVEVGPETQYF | TGCAGCGTTGAGGTAGGGCCAGAGACCCAGTACTTC
many | TRBJ2-6 | TRBV6-2/TRBV6-3 | . | CASSYEASGANVLTF | TGTGCCAGCAGTTACGAGGCATCTGGGGCCAACGTCCTGACTTTC
few | TRBJ2-2 | TRBV6-6 | . | CASSRISTGELFF | TGTGCCAGCAGCCGGATTTCCACCGGGGAGCTGTTTTTT
once | TRBJ2-7 | TRBV15 | TRBD1 | CATSLDRHYEQYF | TGTGCCACCTCCTTGGACAGGCACTACGAGCAGTACTTC
. | TRBJ1-3 | TRBV5-1 | . | CASSRQPLSSGNTIYF | TGCGCCAGCAGCAGGCAGCCCCTAAGCTCTGGAAACACCATATATTTT
. | TRBJ2-1 | TRBV20-1 | . | CSARRDGSYNEQFF | TGCAGTGCTAGGAGGGATGGCTCCTACAATGAGCAGTTCTTC
many | TRBJ2-5 | TRBV20-1 | TRBD2 | CSAHPREGRETQYF | TGCAGTGCTCATCCGCGGGAGGGTCGAGAGACCCAGTACTTC